This entry describes one TCR beta chain. Antigen specificity is unknown. The CDR3 covers 13 residues. Germline V gene lookup returns CDR1 MDHEN and CDR2 SYDVKM. The trim removed 5 bases at V and 6 bases at J, leaving 6 bases unmatched. This entry belongs to a study of cytomegalovirus exposure and HLA in healthy donors. Whole-study context: Sequencing of about 179 million T cells in an earlier analysis found 100 million to 140 million unique TCR beta sequences.

Amplification used 60 Vbeta primers and 13 Jbeta primers. TCRdb's table, derived via immunoSEQ multiplex PCR, lists solely in-frame clones and lacks some. This table has 270,000 or so clones, 86% appearing once. General study findings and limits: Other equally common chains were less clonally expanded than HLA-associated TCR beta chains, a later analysis showed. Researchers reported in a later analysis that a missense DCLRE1C variant was tied to TCR beta V- and J-gene trimming.

This rearrangement joins TRBV28 to TRBJ2-7; the match to TRBD2 covers 8 bases. Sequencing was done on a sample of PBMCs. The TCR originated in a man in his forties in good health and CMV-seropositive. The CDR3 loop is CASSPAGEGEQYF. In DNA, the CDR3 is TGTGCCAGCAGTCCAGCGGGAGAGGGCGAGCAGTACTTC.